This T cell receptor beta chain was sequenced for a study of metastatic and nonmetastatic thyroid tumors. On this clone: Other DNA sequences from this sample encode an identical CDR3 as well.

Through MiXCR, TCRdb re-clonotyped the PCR reads. The profile covers about 82,000 clones, with 12% appearing a single time and 7% to 9% taken by the ten largest. Germline V lookup: CDR1 KGHDR, CDR2 SFDVKD. V lost 0 bases to trimming and J lost 2 bases; unmatched junction nucleotides: 12. This CDR3 is 21 amino acids long. Until they underwent thyroid surgery, no patient had received any treatment. This sequence joins TRBV24-1 and TRBJ2-2; 12 bases are a match to TRBD2. The sequencing input was tumor tissue. This clonotype was sampled from a female donor with papillary thyroid cancer or a benign thyroid nodule (not recorded which). Some clones in this sample may be carry-over from other donors' samples. The CDR3 here is CATSDLGLAGKRGGNTGELFF. CDR3 sequence (DNA): TGTGCCACCAGTGATTTGGGACTAGCGGGAAAAAGGGGGGGAAACACCGGGGAGCTGTTTTTT.